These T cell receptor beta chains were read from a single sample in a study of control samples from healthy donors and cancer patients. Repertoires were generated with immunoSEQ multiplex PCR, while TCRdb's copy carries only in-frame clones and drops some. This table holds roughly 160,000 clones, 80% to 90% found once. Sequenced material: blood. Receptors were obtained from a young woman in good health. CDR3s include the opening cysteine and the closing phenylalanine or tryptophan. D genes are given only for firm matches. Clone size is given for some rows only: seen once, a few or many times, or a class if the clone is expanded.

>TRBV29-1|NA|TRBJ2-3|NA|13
TGCAGCGCCTGCGCGCATGTAGGAGATACGCAGTATTTT
CSACAHVGDTQYF
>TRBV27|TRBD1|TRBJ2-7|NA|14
TGTGCCAGCAGTTCGGGACAGGGGTTCTACGAGCAGTACTTC
CASSSGQGFYEQYF
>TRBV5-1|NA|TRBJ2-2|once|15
TGCGCCAGCAGCCCGGACACAACGGGCACCGGGGAGCTGTTTTTT
CASSPDTTGTGELFF
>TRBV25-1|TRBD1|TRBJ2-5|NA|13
TGTGCCAGCAGTCCCGACAGGGTGGAGACCCAGTACTTC
CASSPDRVETQYF
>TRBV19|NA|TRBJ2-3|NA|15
TGTGCCAGTAGCGACCCCGGAAAATACACAGATACGCAGTATTTT
CASSDPGKYTDTQYF
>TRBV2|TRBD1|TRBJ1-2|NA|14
TGTGCCAGCAGGGGACAGGGTATCGAGTATGGCTACACCTTC
CASRGQGIEYGYTF
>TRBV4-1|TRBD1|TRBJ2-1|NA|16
TGCGCCAGCAGCCAGATCTGGGCAGGGGGCTGGGATGAGCAGTTCTTC
CASSQIWAGGWDEQFF
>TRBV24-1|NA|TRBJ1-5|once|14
TGTGCCACCAGTGTCCAGGGACGGAGTCAGCCCCAGCATTTT
CATSVQGRSQPQHF
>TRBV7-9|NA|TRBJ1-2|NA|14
TGTGCCAGCAGCTACGGGGACCAGGGCTATGGCTACACCTTC
CASSYGDQGYGYTF
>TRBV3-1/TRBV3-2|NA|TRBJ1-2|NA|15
TGTGCCAGCAGCCCTTCCGGCTCAGGGTTCAGGGGCTACACCTTC
CASSPSGSGFRGYTF
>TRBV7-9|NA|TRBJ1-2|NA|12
TGTGCCAGCAGCTTAGGGGGGGAAGGATACACCTTC
CASSLGGEGYTF
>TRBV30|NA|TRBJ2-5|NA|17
TGTGCCTGGAGTGTAGAAGTGGCTAGCTGGGGACAAGAGACCCAGTACTTC
CAWSVEVASWGQETQYF
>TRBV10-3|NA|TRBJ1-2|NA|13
TGTGCCCTCAGCCGGACAAAGAACTATGGCTACACCTTC
CALSRTKNYGYTF
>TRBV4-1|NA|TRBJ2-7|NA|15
TGCGCCAGCAGCCAAGAAGGGGCTACCTCCTACGAGCAGTACTTC
CASSQEGATSYEQYF
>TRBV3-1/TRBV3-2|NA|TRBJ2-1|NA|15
TGTGCCAGCAGCCCCCTCGGCGGAGGGAGTAATGAGCAGTTCTTC
CASSPLGGGSNEQFF
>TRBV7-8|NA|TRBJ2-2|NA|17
TGTGCCAGCAGCTTAAGCGTGGGGGGCAGTTTGACCGGGGAGCTGTTTTTT
CASSLSVGGSLTGELFF
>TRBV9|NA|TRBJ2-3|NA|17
TGTGCCAGCAGCTCCACGAGACAGCGAGCTAGCACAGATACGCAGTATTTT
CASSSTRQRASTDTQYF
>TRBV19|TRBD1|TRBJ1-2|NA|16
TGTGCCAGTAGGACCACCGGGACAGAGGCGTACTATGGCTACACCTTC
CASRTTGTEAYYGYTF
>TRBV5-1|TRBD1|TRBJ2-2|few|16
TGCGCCAGCAGCTTGATCCGGGACAGAAACACCGGGGAGCTGTTTTTT
CASSLIRDRNTGELFF
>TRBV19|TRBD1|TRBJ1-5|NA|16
TGTGCCAGTAGTATCTTACCGGGACAGGGACGCCAGCCCCAGCATTTT
CASSILPGQGRQPQHF
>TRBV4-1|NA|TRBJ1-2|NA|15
TGCGCCAGCAGCCAAGTCGACAGACAGAACTATGGCTACACCTTC
CASSQVDRQNYGYTF
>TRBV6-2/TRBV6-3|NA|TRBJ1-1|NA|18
TGTGCCAGCAGTTACTCGAGAGTGGGGGGCGCGGGGGTAACTGAAGCTTTCTTT
CASSYSRVGGAGVTEAFF
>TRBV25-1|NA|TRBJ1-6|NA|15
TGTGCCACCCTACGACTGAGCTCCTATAATTCACCCCTCCACTTT
CATLRLSSYNSPLHF
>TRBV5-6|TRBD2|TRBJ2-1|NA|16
TGTGCCAGCAGCTTGGCTTCCGGGGGGGTGGACAATGAGCAGTTCTTC
CASSLASGGVDNEQFF
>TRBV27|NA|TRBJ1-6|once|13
TGTGCCAGCAGTTTATCCGGAAATTCACCCCTCCACTTT
CASSLSGNSPLHF
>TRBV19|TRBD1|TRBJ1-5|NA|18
TGTGCCAGTAGTATATTCCCGACAGGGCCCGAGGGCAATCAGCCCCAGCATTTT
CASSIFPTGPEGNQPQHF
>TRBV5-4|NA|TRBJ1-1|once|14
TGTGCCAGCAGCCCGGGACTGATGAACACTGAAGCTTTCTTT
CASSPGLMNTEAFF
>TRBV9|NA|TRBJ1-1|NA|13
TGTGCCAGCAGCGTAGATAGGAACACTGAAGCTTTCTTT
CASSVDRNTEAFF
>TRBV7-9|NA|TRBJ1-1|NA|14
TGTGCCAGCAGCCCCCAAGGCCCAAACACTGAAGCTTTCTTT
CASSPQGPNTEAFF
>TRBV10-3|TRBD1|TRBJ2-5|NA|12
TGTGCCATCAGCGGGACAGAAGAGACCCAGTACTTC
CAISGTEETQYF
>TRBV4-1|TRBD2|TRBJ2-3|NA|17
TGCGCCAGCAGCCAAGACTCGAGCGGGAGAGCAGCAGATACGCAGTATTTT
CASSQDSSGRAADTQYF
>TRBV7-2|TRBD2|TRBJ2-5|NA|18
TGTGCCAGCAGCTTAGTCTTGCTAGCGGGGGGGAAGCAAGAGACCCAGTACTTC
CASSLVLLAGGKQETQYF
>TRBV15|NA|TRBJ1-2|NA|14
TGTGCCACCAGGATCGCGGGGGCCCCCGGAGGCTACACCTTC
CATRIAGAPGGYTF
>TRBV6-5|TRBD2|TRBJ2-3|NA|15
TGTGCCAGCAGCGTTAGCGGGAGAGTTGGAGATACGCAGTATTTT
CASSVSGRVGDTQYF
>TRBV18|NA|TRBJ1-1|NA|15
TGTGCCAGCTCACCATTAACGCCCCAGGAACTTGAAGCTTTCTTT
CASSPLTPQELEAFF
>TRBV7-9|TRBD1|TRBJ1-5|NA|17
TGTGCCAGCAGCTTAGGGACAGGGGGCGAAGGTCGTCAGCCCCAGCATTTT
CASSLGTGGEGRQPQHF
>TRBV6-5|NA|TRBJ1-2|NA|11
TGTGCCAGCAGTCGTGACTATGGCTACACCTTC
CASSRDYGYTF
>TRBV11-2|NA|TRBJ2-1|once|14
TGTGCCAGCAGCTTCCCGCCCCCGTGGGTAGAGCAGTTCTTC
CASSFPPPWVEQFF
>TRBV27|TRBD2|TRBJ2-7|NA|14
TGTGCCAGCAGTTCCTTGGGGGGGTTGGGGGAGCAGTACTTC
CASSSLGGLGEQYF
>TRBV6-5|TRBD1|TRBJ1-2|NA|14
TGTGCCAGCAACGACAAGACAGGGGGTTATGGCTACACCTTC
CASNDKTGGYGYTF